These 27 T cell receptor beta chains were sequenced from one sample in a study of T cell responses to AZD1222 COVID-19 vaccine. Using immunoSEQ multiplex PCR, the repertoire was profiled, and TCRdb retains in-frame clones only, with some absent. The sample records about 78,000 clones, 75% to 90% being singletons. This specimen consisted of peripheral blood, obtained on day 0 of AZD1222 vaccination. The source is an adult in good health.

This rearrangement joins TRBV11-2 to TRBJ2-5, with D possibly TRBD2 on 5 matching bases. The V end lost 6 bases, the J end lost 5 bases, and 10 bases lay between the germline ends. Germline V gives CDR1 SGHAT, CDR2 FQNNGV. CDR3 length equals 12 residues. In DNA form, the CDR3 reads TGTGCCAGCAGTTCGGGGTGGGAGACCCAGTACTTC. It codes for CASSSGWETQYF.

The chain employs TRBV6-1 and TRBJ2-1; 11 bases map to TRBD2. The ends lost 2 bases at V and 6 bases at J; junction bases unmatched: 3. The CDR3 has 15 amino acids. Germline V gene data show CDR1 as MNHNS and CDR2 as SASEGT. The CDR3 sequence is CASSELAGGGNEQFF. The DNA of the CDR3 is TGTGCCAGCAGTGAACTAGCGGGAGGTGGCAATGAGCAGTTCTTC.

This chain joins TRBV5-4 and TRBJ2-2; D is tentatively TRBD1 or TRBD2 (5 bases each). This CDR3 region has 14 residues. V gave up 3 bases and J gave up 4 bases, with 10 bases separating them. Germline V gene lookup returns CDR1 SGHNT and CDR2 YYREEE (reference sequence). CDR3 in DNA: TGTGCCAGCAGCTCAGGGAGAGGCACCGGGGAGCTGTTTTTT. Its translation is CASSSGRGTGELFF. The full variable domain, with the rest looked up from reference TRBV5-4 and TRBJ2-2, is ETGVTQSPTHLIKTRGQQVTLRCSSQSGHNTVSWYQQALGQGPQFIFQYYREEENGRGNFPPRFSGLQFPNYSSELNVNALELDDSALYLCASSSGRGTGELFFGEGSRLTVL.

The chain employs TRBV7-9 and TRBJ2-4; TRBD1 matches 8 bases. J lost 6 bases, V lost 1 base, and 5 bases had no gene match. CDR3 length: 15 residues. Germline V gives CDR1 SEHNR, CDR2 FQNEAQ (reference sequence). The CDR3 DNA reads TGTGCCAGCAGCTTAGGTGCAGGGGGCCGAAACATTCAGTACTTC. It translates to CASSLGAGGRNIQYF.

J is TRBJ2-7 and V is TRBV5-1; no clear D. Germline CDR1 reads SGHRS; CDR2 reads YFSETQ. V was cut by 5 bases and J by 1 base, with 10 bases left in between. This CDR3 contains 13 residues. This CDR3 reads CASRDSRSYEQYF. CDR3 DNA: TGCGCCAGCAGGGATAGCAGGTCCTACGAGCAGTACTTC.

The chain employs TRBV13 and TRBJ2-7, with TRBD2 identical over 8 bases. CDR3 size: 14 residues. Germline CDR1 and CDR2: PRHDT and FYEKMQ (reference sequence). The junction had 3 bases not matched to a gene; V was cut back by 0 bases and J by 5 bases. The CDR3: CASSLGGLAHEQYF. CDR3 nucleotide sequence: TGTGCCAGCAGCTTAGGTGGACTAGCCCACGAGCAGTACTTC.

The chain has TRBV13 and TRBJ1-3, with D unclear. The germline CDR1 and CDR2 sequences are PRHDT and FYEKMQ (reference sequence). The V and J ends lost 5 bases and 0 bases respectively, with 11 bases between them. The length of the CDR3 is 15 residues. The CDR3 nucleotides are TGTGCCAGCAGCCTCGGTAGGACCTCTGGAAACACCATATATTTT. Residues: CASSLGRTSGNTIYF.

The V gene is TRBV5-1, the J gene TRBJ1-1, with a possible D match to TRBD1 (6 bases). The CDR3 runs to 17 residues. Germline CDR1 SGHRS, CDR2 YFSETQ. The V gene lost 1 base and the J gene lost 4 bases, with 20 bases spanning the gap. The CDR3 DNA is TGCGCCAGCAGCTTGCCTATTCAGGGGAAAGGGGGCACTGAAGCTTTCTTT. As protein: CASSLPIQGKGGTEAFF. The full variable domain, completed using reference TRBV5-1 and TRBJ1-1, is KAGVTQTPRYLIKTRGQQVTLSCSPISGHRSVSWYQQTPGQGLQFLFEYFSETQRNKGNFPGRFSGRQFSNSRSEMNVSTLELGDSALYLCASSLPIQGKGGTEAFFGQGTRLTVV.

The V gene is TRBV5-4, the J gene TRBJ2-3; D gene unclear. There are 12 residues in the CDR3. The germline CDR1 and CDR2 sequences are SGHNT and YYREEE (reference sequence). Trimming took off 2 bases at V and 1 base at J, with 2 bases between the two ends. CDR3 nucleotide sequence: TGTGCCAGCAGCTTCGGCACAGATACGCAGTATTTT. This codes for CASSFGTDTQYF.

The CDR3 reads CASRKETQYF. In DNA, the CDR3 is TGTGCCAGCAGAAAAGAGACCCAGTACTTC. The rearrangement joins TRBV12-3 or TRBV12-4 to TRBJ2-5; D is ambiguous. This CDR3 has 10 amino acids. V was clipped by 6 bases and J by 3 bases, with 2 bases between them.

This chain uses TRBV24-1 with TRBJ1-4; D remains unclear. In germline, CDR1 is KGHDR, CDR2 SFDVKD. This CDR3 is built from 14 residues. The ends were cut back, 1 base at V and 8 bases at J, with 10 bases in the middle. The CDR3, as DNA: TGTGCCACCAGTGATTTTGAGTATCCGGAAAAACTGTTTTTT. Protein product: CATSDFEYPEKLFF.

The CDR3 here is CASSLDQGLGYGYTF. The CDR3 DNA follows: TGTGCCAGCAGCTTGGACCAGGGGCTGGGGTATGGCTACACCTTC. The J gene is TRBJ1-2, the V gene TRBV5-8, with D tentatively TRBD1 (6 bases). CDR1 and CDR2 from the germline V gene are SGHTS and YDEGEE. Trimming removed 0 bases from V and 5 bases from J, with 14 bases in between. The length of the CDR3 is 15 residues.

CDR3 bases: TGTGCCAGCAGCGAACCGACAGGGGTTAATGAAAAACTGTTTTTT. Translation gives CASSEPTGVNEKLFF. The chain couples TRBV28 to TRBJ1-4, with 8 positions matching TRBD1. V lost 6 bases, J lost 4 bases, and 7 bases stayed unmatched. The germline gives CDR1 MDHEN, CDR2 SYDVKM. The CDR3 contains 15 residues.

The chain links TRBV18 to TRBJ1-3; a possible D gene is TRBD1 (5 bases). The germline gives CDR1 KGHSH, CDR2 LQKENI. Trimming cost V 6 bases and J 0 bases, with 6 bases left between them. This CDR3 has 13 amino acids. The CDR3 is CASSGGSGNTIYF. The CDR3 DNA follows: TGTGCCAGCTCTGGGGGCTCTGGAAACACCATATATTTT.

The chain carries TRBV19 and TRBJ1-2; D is unclear. The CDR3 length is 14 residues. Germline CDR1 and CDR2: LNHDA and SQIVND (reference sequence). Deletions cut 7 bases from V and 1 base from J, with 13 bases between. CDR3 nucleotide sequence: TGTGCCAGTAAAGTCCCGTCCTTTAACTATGGCTACACCTTC. Protein product: CASKVPSFNYGYTF.

This sequence joins TRBV5-1 and TRBJ2-7; TRBD1 might be the D (6 bases). The CDR3 sequence is 13 residues long. Germline CDR1 and CDR2: SGHRS and YFSETQ. The V end was cut by 10 bases, the J end by 3 bases, with 17 bases between. The DNA of the CDR3 is TGCGCCGTCAGGGGAGTGGGGCTCTACGAGCAGTACTTC. It yields the protein CAVRGVGLYEQYF. Based on the CDR3 plus reference TRBV5-1 and TRBJ2-7, the full variable domain is KAGVTQTPRYLIKTRGQQVTLSCSPISGHRSVSWYQQTPGQGLQFLFEYFSETQRNKGNFPGRFSGRQFSNSRSEMNVSTLELGDSALYLCAVRGVGLYEQYFGPGTRLTVT.

The chain recombines TRBV5-1 with TRBJ1-6; no reliable D call. With 2 bases removed from V and 7 bases from J, the gap between germline ends came to 10 bases. The germline V gene has CDR1 SGHRS and CDR2 YFSETQ. This CDR3 has 14 residues. CDR3 DNA sequence: TGCGCCAGCAGCTTTACGGCCCAGAATTCACCCCTCCACTTT. Its protein product is CASSFTAQNSPLHF.

The chain employs TRBV28 and TRBJ1-2; D gene unclear. The germline V gene has CDR1 MDHEN and CDR2 SYDVKM. The V end lost 5 bases, the J end lost 5 bases, and 3 bases lay between the germline ends. This CDR3 has 10 residues. The CDR3 region is CASSQYGYTF. The CDR3 DNA reads as TGTGCCAGCAGTCAATATGGCTACACCTTC.

The chain couples TRBV7-2 to TRBJ1-5; 9 positions match TRBD1. CDR1 is SGHTA, CDR2 FQGNSA, per germline. With 6 bases clipped from V and 6 bases from J, the junction kept 12 bases outside the gene matches. The CDR3 has 16 amino acids. CDR3 amino acids: CASRQSGTGLFQPQHF. As DNA, the CDR3 is TGTGCCAGCAGACAATCCGGGACAGGGTTGTTTCAGCCCCAGCATTTT.

The chain links TRBV2 to TRBJ2-7; 7 bases agree with TRBD2. Germline CDR1 reads SNHLY; CDR2 reads FYNNEI. The length of the CDR3 is 16 residues. J lost 1 base, V lost 6 bases, and 12 bases had no gene match. The CDR3 loop is CASSRERREFSYEQYF. CDR3 sequence (DNA): TGTGCCAGCAGCCGGGAGAGGCGGGAGTTTTCCTACGAGCAGTACTTC.

The V gene is TRBV24-1, the J gene TRBJ2-1; 13 nucleotides match TRBD2. Per the germline V gene, CDR1 is KGHDR and CDR2 is SFDVKD. The CDR3 has 15 residues. The V segment lost 2 bases and the J segment 10 bases; nucleotides outside the gene matches: 4. DNA for the CDR3: TGTGCCACCAGTGATTGGACTAGCGGGGGAGAGGAGCAGTTCTTC. This codes for CATSDWTSGGEEQFF.

This clone showed up just once. CDR3 loop: CASSFGRVEAEQFF. DNA for the CDR3: TGTGCCAGCAGCTTTGGAAGGGTGGAGGCTGAGCAGTTCTTC. The chain employs TRBV11-2 and TRBJ2-1; maybe TRBD2 (5 bases). Trimming took 3 bases from V and 9 from J, leaving 15 bases between them. The CDR3 extends over 14 amino acids. CDR1 and CDR2 (germline): SGHAT, FQNNGV.

This chain joins TRBV18 and TRBJ2-7; TRBD1 agrees at 8 bases. Unmatched junction bases numbered 18, after V lost 2 bases and J lost 3 bases. The CDR3 is 19 amino acids. Germline V CDR1 and CDR2: KGHSH, LQKENI. CDR3 coding DNA: TGTGCCAGCTCACCAGCTTCGCAGGGGGCGAAGTTAGGATACTACGAGCAGTACTTC. It yields the protein CASSPASQGAKLGYYEQYF.

The V gene is TRBV27, the J gene TRBJ2-3; TRBD2 matches at 14 bases. Germline CDR1 MNHEY, CDR2 SMNVEV (reference sequence). This CDR3 spans 16 amino acids. V shed 6 bases, J shed 6 bases, and the junction held 8 bases outside the gene matches. The CDR3 region is CASSSETSGRGDTQYF. The CDR3 DNA is TGTGCCAGCAGCTCCGAGACTAGCGGGAGGGGTGATACGCAGTATTTT.

The chain carries TRBV6-5 and TRBJ1-3, with 7 nucleotides matching TRBD1. V lost 2 bases to trimming and J lost 4 bases; unmatched junction nucleotides: 2. The germline V gene has CDR1 MNHEY and CDR2 SVGAGI. The CDR3 contains 14 residues. This chain's CDR3 is CASSYTGQGNTIYF. The CDR3 DNA reads TGTGCCAGCAGTTACACGGGACAGGGAAACACCATATATTTT.

V is TRBV7-3 and J is TRBJ2-2; 11 bases match TRBD2. The trim removed 5 bases at V and 5 bases at J, leaving 10 bases unmatched. Germline lookup yields CDR1 SGHTA and CDR2 FQGTGA. This CDR3 comprises 17 residues. The chain's CDR3 is CASSPGGRTSGTGELFF. CDR3 coding DNA: TGTGCCAGCAGCCCCGGGGGGCGGACTAGCGGGACCGGGGAGCTGTTTTTT.

The rearrangement joins TRBV28 to TRBJ1-5; D is ambiguous. This CDR3 has 14 amino acids. The V end was cut by 6 bases, the J end by 0 bases, with 9 bases between. Germline V gives CDR1 MDHEN, CDR2 SYDVKM. CDR3 bases: TGTGCCAGCAGCCCGGATTATAGCAATCAGCCCCAGCATTTT. Translated, it gives CASSPDYSNQPQHF.